One TCR beta chain is described in this entry. From the PCR reads, TCRdb called clonotypes with MiXCR, one entry per CDR3 protein. The table has more than 60,000 distinct CDR3 sequences, around 17% seen once; the top ten hold under 1.5%. The CDR3 covers 17 residues. Trimming shortened V by 3 bases and J by 0 bases, and 15 bases separated the two germline ends. Germline V gene lookup returns CDR1 SGHTA and CDR2 FQGNSA. These data belong to a study of molecular identifiers for immune sequencing clone quantification. The wider study: In replicates, the authors split RNA from roughly 20,000 or 100,000 naive CD8 cells five ways and sequenced four.

Sorting was used to obtain naive CD8 T cells (CD8+CD4-CCR7+CD45RA+). V usage is TRBV7-2 and J usage is TRBJ2-4; D is unresolved. Sequenced sample: naive CD8+ T cells from blood, with Jurkat cell RNA spiked in. This sample's subset: FACS-sorted CD8+CD4-CCR7+CD45RA+ naive T cells. The receptor was isolated from a human donor in good health. Some libraries in this study had Jurkat cell RNA spiked in. For the CDR3, the DNA is TGTGCCAGCAGCTTGGCACCGTATGGTCCAGCCAAAAACATTCAGTACTTC. This gives the protein CASSLAPYGPAKNIQYF. Full variable domain (outside the CDR3, taken from reference TRBV7-2 and TRBJ2-4): GAGVSQSPSNKVTEKGKDVELRCDPISGHTALYWYRQSLGQGLEFLIYFQGNSAPDKSGLPSDRFSAERTGGSVSTLTIQRTQQEDSAVYLCASSLAPYGPAKNIQYFGAGTRLSVL.